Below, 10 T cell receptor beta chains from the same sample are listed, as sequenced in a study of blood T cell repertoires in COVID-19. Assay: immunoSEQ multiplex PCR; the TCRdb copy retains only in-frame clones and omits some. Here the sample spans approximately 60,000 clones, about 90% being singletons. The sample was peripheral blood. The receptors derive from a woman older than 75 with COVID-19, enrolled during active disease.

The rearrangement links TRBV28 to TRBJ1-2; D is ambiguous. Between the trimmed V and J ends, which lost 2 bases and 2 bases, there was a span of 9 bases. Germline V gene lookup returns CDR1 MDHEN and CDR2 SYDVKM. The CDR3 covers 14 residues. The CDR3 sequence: CASSLRLANYGYTF. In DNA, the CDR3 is TGTGCCAGCAGTTTAAGGTTAGCGAACTATGGCTACACCTTC.

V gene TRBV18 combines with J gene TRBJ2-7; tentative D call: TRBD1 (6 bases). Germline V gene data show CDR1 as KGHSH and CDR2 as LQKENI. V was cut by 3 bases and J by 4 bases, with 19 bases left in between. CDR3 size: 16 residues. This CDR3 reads CASSPGAPGQGYEQYF. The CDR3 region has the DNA TGTGCCAGCTCACCCGGCGCCCCGGGACAAGGGTACGAGCAGTACTTC. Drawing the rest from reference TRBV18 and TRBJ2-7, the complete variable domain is NAGVMQNPRHLVRRRGQEARLRCSPMKGHSHVYWYRQLPEEGLKFMVYLQKENIIDESGMPKERFSAEFPKEGPSILRIQQVVRGDSAAYFCASSPGAPGQGYEQYFGPGTRLTVT.

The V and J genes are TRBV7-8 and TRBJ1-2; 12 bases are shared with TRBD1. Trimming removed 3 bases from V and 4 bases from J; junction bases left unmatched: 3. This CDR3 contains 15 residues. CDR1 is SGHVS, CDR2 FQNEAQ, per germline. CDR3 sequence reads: CASSLGQGAAYGYTF. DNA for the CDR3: TGTGCCAGCAGCTTGGGACAGGGGGCGGCCTATGGCTACACCTTC.

The CDR3 here is CAWSPGTVTEAFF. CDR3 DNA sequence: TGTGCCTGGAGTCCCGGGACAGTCACTGAAGCTTTCTTT. The rearrangement links TRBV30 to TRBJ1-1; 7 bases fit TRBD1. Germline V CDR1 and CDR2: GTSNPN, SVGIG (reference sequence). V dropped 2 bases and J dropped 4; count of bases not matched to a gene: 4. CDR3 length: 13 amino acids.

DNA of the CDR3: TGTGCCAGCAGCCCGACAGGGGGAGGGCAGTACTTC. It translates to CASSPTGGGQYF. J is TRBJ2-7 and V is TRBV14, with TRBD1 identical over 9 bases. CDR3 length: 12 amino acids. Germline CDR1 reads SGHDN; CDR2 reads FVKESK. Trimming took 4 bases from V and 9 from J; bases not matched to a gene: 4.

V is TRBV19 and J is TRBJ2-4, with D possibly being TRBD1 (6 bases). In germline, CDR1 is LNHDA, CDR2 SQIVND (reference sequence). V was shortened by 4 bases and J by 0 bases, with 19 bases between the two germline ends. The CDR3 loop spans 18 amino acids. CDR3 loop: CASSTSWGRSLAKNIQYF. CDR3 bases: TGTGCCAGTAGTACATCGTGGGGGCGATCCCTAGCCAAAAACATTCAGTACTTC.

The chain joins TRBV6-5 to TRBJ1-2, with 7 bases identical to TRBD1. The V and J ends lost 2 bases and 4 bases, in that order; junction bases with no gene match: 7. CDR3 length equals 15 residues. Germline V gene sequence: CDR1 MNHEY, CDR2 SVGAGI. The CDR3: CASSYRGQEGYGYTF. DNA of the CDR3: TGTGCCAGCAGTTACAGAGGACAGGAGGGCTATGGCTACACCTTC.

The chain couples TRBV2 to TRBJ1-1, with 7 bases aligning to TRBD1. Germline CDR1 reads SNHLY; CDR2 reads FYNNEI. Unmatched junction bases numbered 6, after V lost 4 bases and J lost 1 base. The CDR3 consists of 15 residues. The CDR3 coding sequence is TGTGCCAGCAGTGCCCTGACAGGGAGGAACACTGAAGCTTTCTTT. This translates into CASSALTGRNTEAFF. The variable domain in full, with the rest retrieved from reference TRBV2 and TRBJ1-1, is EPEVTQTPSHQVTQMGQEVILRCVPISNHLYFYWYRQILGQKVEFLVSFYNNEISEKSEIFDDQFSVERPDGSNFTLKIRSTKLEDSAMYFCASSALTGRNTEAFFGQGTRLTVV.

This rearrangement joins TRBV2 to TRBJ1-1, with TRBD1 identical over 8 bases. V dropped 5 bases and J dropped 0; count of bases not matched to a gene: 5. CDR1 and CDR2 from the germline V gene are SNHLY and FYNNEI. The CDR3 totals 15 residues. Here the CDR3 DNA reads TGTGCCAGCAGTCGGACAGGGATTATGAACACTGAAGCTTTCTTT. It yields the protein CASSRTGIMNTEAFF.

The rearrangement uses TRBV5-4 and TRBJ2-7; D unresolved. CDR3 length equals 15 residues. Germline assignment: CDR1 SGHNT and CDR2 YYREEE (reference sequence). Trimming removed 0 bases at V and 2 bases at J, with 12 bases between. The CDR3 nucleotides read TGTGCCAGCAGCTTGGATCGCGGAACAACCTACGAGCAGTACTTC. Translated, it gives CASSLDRGTTYEQYF.